This TCR beta chain was sequenced for a study of blood T cell repertoires in COVID-19. Study context: There were acute and convalescent COVID-19 samples, and they came from the United States, Italy and Spain. Sample material is recorded as cDNA or gDNA derived from T cells, B-cell-depleted T cells, or PBMCs.

Original data processing: Nucleated cell number was recorded as an estimate derived from reference gene primer amplification. Generated by immunoSEQ multiplex PCR, the TCRdb table keeps only in-frame clones and is missing some. From that table come the V and J calls and clone size; the DNA was used to work out D and trimming. The sample lists about 180,000 clones, over 80% seen once, with roughly 1.4% in the top ten. Only a few counts were recorded for this clone. The V end was cut by 4 bases, the J end by 6 bases, with 15 bases between. The CDR3 is 15 amino acids. The germline V gene encodes CDR1 MNHEY and CDR2 SVGAGI.

Sequencing was done on a sample of peripheral blood. This receptor was taken from a woman aged 45-59 years with acute or convalescent COVID-19. The chain is built from TRBV6-5 and TRBJ2-2, with a weak D call TRBD2 (6 bases). The CDR3 here is CASSLLGLLPGELFF. As DNA, the CDR3 is TGTGCCAGCAGTTTGTTGGGACTCCTGCCCGGGGAGCTGTTTTTT.